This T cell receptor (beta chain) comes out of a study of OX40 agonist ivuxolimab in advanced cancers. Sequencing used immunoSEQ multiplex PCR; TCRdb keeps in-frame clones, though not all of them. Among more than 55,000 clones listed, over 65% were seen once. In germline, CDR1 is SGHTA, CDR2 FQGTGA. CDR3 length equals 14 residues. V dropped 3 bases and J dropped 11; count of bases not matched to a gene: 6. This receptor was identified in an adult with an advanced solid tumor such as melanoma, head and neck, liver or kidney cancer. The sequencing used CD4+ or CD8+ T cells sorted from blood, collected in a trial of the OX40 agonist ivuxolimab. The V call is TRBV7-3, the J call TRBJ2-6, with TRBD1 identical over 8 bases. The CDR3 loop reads CASSLGQAFHVLTF. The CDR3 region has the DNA TGTGCCAGCAGCTTGGGACAGGCCTTTCACGTCCTGACTTTC.